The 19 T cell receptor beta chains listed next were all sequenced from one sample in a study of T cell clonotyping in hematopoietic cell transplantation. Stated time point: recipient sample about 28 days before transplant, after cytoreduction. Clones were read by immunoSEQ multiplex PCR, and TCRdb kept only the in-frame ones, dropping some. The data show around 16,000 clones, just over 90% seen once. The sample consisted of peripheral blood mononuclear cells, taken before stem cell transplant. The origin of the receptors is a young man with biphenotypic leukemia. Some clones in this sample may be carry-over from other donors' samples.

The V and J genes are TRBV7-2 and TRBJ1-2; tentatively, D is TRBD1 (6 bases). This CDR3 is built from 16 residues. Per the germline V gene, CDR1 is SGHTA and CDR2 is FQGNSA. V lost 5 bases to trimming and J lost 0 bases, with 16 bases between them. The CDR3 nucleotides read TGTGCCAGCAGCCCCGATGGGGGGGGCACTAACTATGGCTACACCTTC. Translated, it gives CASSPDGGGTNYGYTF.

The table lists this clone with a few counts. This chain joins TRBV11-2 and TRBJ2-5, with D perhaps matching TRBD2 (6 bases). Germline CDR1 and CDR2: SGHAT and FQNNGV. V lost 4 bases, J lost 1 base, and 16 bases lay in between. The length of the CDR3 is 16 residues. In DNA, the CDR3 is TGTGCCAGCAGCTCCGACATAGGAGGGTTCCAAGAGACCCAGTACTTC. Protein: CASSSDIGGFQETQYF.

Here the CDR3 reads CASKERSNTGELFF. CDR3 DNA: TGCGCCAGCAAGGAGCGTTCTAACACCGGGGAGCTGTTTTTT. The rearrangement joins TRBV4-1 to TRBJ2-2; D gene uncertain. The CDR3 is 14 amino acids. The germline V gene has CDR1 MGHRA and CDR2 YSYEKL. Trimming pared 7 bases from V and 2 bases from J, leaving 11 bases between.

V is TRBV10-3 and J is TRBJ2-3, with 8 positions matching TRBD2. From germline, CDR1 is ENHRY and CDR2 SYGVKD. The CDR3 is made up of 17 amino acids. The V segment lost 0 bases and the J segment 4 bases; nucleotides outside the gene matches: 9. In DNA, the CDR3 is TGTGCCATCAGTGAGTCGGCAGCCGGGGGGGCCGCAGATACGCAGTATTTT. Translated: CAISESAAGGAADTQYF.

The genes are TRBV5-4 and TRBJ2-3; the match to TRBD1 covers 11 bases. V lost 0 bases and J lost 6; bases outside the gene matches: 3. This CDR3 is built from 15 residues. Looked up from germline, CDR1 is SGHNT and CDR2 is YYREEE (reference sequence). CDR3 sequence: CASSLGTGGADTQYF. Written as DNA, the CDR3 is TGTGCCAGCAGCTTGGGGACAGGGGGCGCGGATACGCAGTATTTT.

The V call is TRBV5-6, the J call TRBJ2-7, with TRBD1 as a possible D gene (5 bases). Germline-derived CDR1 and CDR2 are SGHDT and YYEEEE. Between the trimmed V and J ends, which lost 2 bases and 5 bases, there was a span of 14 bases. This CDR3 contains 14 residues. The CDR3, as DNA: TGTGCCAGCAGCTTTTTATCAGGGTTCGACGAGCAGTACTTC. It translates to CASSFLSGFDEQYF.

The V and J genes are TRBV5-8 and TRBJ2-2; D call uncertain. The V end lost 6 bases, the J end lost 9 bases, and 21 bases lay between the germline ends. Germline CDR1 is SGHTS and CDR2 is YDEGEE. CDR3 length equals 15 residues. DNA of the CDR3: TGTGCCAGCACCAAAGGGTGGGATCTTCACCGGGAGCTGTTTTTT. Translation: CASTKGWDLHRELFF.

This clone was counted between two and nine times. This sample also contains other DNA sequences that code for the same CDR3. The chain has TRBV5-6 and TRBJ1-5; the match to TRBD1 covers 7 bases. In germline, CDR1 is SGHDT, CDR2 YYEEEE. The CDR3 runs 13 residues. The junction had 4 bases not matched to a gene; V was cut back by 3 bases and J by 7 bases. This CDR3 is CASSSYRGQPQHF. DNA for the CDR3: TGTGCCAGCAGCTCCTACAGGGGACAGCCCCAGCATTTT.

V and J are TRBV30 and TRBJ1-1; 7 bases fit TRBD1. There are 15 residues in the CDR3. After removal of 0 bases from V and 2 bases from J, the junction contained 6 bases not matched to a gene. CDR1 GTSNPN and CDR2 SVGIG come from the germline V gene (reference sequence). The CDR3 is CAWSVGYRGNTEAFF. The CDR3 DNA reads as TGTGCCTGGAGTGTCGGCTACAGGGGTAACACTGAAGCTTTCTTT.

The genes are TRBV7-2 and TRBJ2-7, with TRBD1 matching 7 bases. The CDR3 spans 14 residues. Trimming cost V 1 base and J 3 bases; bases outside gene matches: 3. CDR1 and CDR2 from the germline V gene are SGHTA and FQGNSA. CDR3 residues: CASSLVTGVYEQYF. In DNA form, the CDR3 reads TGTGCCAGCAGCTTAGTTACAGGGGTCTACGAGCAGTACTTC. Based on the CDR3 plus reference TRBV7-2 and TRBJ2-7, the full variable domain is GAGVSQSPSNKVTEKGKDVELRCDPISGHTALYWYRQSLGQGLEFLIYFQGNSAPDKSGLPSDRFSAERTGGSVSTLTIQRTQQEDSAVYLCASSLVTGVYEQYFGPGTRLTVT.

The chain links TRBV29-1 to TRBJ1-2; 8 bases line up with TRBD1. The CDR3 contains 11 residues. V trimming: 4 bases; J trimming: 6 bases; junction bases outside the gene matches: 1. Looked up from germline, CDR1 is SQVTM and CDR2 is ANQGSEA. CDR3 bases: TGCAGCGTTGGGACAGGGAATGGCTACACCTTC. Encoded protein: CSVGTGNGYTF.

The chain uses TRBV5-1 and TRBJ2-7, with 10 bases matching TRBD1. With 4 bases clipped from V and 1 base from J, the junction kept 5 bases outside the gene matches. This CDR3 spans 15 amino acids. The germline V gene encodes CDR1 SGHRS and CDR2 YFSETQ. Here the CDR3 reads CASSLWDRGSYEQYF. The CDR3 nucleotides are TGCGCCAGCAGCCTATGGGACAGGGGATCCTACGAGCAGTACTTC.

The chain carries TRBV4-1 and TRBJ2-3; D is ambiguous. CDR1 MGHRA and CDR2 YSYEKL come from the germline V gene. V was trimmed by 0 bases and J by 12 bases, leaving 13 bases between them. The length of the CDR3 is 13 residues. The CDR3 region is CASSQEGLGLQYF. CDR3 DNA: TGCGCCAGCAGCCAAGAAGGGCTTGGGCTTCAGTATTTT.

The CDR3 nucleotides are TGTGCCAACCCGCCTATATACGCCTATAATTCACCCCTCCACTTT. Translation gives CANPPIYAYNSPLHF. The V and J genes are TRBV28 and TRBJ1-6; D is unresolved. The CDR3 is 15 residues long. Germline V gene data show CDR1 as MDHEN and CDR2 as SYDVKM. Trimming took 10 bases from V and 2 from J, leaving 15 bases between them. Full variable domain (missing parts from reference TRBV28 and TRBJ1-6): DVKVTQSSRYLVKRTGEKVFLECVQDMDHENMFWYRQDPGLGLRLIYFSYDVKMKEKGDIPEGYSVSREKKERFSLILESASTNQTSMYLCANPPIYAYNSPLHFGNGTRLTVT.

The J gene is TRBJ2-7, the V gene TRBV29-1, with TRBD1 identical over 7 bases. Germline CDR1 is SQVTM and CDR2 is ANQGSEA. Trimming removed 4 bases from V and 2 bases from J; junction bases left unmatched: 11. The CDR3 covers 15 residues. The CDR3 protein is CSVAQKGAGAYEQYF. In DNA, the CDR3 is TGCAGCGTTGCTCAGAAGGGGGCAGGGGCCTACGAGCAGTACTTC.

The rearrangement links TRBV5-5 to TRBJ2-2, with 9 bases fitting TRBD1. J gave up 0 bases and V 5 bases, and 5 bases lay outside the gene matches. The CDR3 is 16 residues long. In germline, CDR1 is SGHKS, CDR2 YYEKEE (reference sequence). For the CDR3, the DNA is TGTGCCAGCAGTCGTGACAGGGGGGCGAACACCGGGGAGCTGTTTTTT. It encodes CASSRDRGANTGELFF.

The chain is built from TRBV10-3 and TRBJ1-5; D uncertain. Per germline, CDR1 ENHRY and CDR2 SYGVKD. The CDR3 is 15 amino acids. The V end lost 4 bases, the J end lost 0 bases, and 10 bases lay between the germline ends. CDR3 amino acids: CAISAGGDSNQPQHF. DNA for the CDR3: TGTGCCATCAGTGCGGGAGGTGATAGCAATCAGCCCCAGCATTTT.

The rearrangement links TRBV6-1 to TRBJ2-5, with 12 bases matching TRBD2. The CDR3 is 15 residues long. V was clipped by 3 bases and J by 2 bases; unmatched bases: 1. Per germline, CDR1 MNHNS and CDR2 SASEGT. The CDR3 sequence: CASSDLAGGQETQYF. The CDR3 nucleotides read TGTGCCAGCAGTGATCTAGCGGGGGGGCAAGAGACCCAGTACTTC.

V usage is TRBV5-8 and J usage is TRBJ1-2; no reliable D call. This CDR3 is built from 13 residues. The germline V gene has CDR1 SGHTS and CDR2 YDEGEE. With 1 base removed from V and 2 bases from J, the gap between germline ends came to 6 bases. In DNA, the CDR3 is TGTGCCAGCAGCTTGAGTGGGAACTATGGCTACACCTTC. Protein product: CASSLSGNYGYTF.